Following are 2 T cell receptor beta chains from one sample sequenced in a study of cytomegalovirus exposure and HLA in healthy donors. PCR used 60 Vbeta primers and 13 Jbeta primers. TCRdb's copy holds only in-frame clones and misses some; the assay was immunoSEQ multiplex PCR. Among some 170,000 clones listed, about four fifths were seen once. Source material: PBMCs. The receptors here all came from a man aged 45 to 65 in good health and CMV-seropositive.

The J gene is TRBJ1-6, the V gene TRBV21-1; no DNA check was done on the table's D call, TRBD1. TRBV21-1 is a pseudogene locus. This CDR3 contains 17 residues. The chain's CDR3 is CASSKTGGSSYNSPLHF. Here the CDR3 DNA reads TGTGCCAGCAGCAAGACAGGGGGGAGCTCCTATAATTCACCCCTCCACTTT.

The CDR3 loop reads CSVGGGGVETQYF. The DNA for the CDR3 is TGCAGCGTTGGAGGGGGGGGAGTGGAGACCCAGTACTTC. V and J are TRBV29-1 and TRBJ2-5, with D possibly TRBD2 on 7 matching bases. The CDR3 loop spans 13 amino acids. Looked up from germline, CDR1 is SQVTM and CDR2 is ANQGSEA. Trimming took 4 bases from V and 5 from J, leaving 14 bases between them.